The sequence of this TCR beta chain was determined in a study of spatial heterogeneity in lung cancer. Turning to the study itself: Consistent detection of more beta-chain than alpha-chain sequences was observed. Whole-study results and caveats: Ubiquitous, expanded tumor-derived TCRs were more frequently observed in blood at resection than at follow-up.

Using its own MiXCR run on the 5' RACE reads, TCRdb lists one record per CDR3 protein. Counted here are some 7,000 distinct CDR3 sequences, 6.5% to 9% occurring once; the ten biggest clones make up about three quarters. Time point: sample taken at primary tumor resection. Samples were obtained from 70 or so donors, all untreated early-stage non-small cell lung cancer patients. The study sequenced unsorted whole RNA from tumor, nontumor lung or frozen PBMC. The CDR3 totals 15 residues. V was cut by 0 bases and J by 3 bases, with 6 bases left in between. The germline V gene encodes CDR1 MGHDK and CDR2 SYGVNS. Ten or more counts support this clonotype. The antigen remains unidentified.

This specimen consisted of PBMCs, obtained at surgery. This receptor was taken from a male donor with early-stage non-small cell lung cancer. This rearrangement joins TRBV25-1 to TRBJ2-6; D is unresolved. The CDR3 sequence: CASSEYGFGANVLTF. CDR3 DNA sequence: TGTGCCAGCAGTGAATATGGGTTTGGGGCCAACGTCCTGACTTTC.